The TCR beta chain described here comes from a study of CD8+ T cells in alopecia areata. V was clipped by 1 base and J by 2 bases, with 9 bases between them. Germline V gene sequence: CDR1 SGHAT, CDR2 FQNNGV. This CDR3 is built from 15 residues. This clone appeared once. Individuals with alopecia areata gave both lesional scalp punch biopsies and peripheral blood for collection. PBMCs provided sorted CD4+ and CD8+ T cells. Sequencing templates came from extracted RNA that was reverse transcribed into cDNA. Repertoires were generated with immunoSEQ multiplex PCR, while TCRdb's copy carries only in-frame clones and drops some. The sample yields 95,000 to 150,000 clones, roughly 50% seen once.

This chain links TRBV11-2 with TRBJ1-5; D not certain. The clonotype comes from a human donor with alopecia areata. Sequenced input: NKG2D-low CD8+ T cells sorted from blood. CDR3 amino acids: CASSLGTDGNQPQHF. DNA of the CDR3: TGTGCCAGCAGCTTAGGAACAGATGGCAATCAGCCCCAGCATTTT. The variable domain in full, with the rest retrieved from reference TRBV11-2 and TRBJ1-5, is EAGVAQSPRYKIIEKRQSVAFWCNPISGHATLYWYQQILGQGPKLLIQFQNNGVVDDSQLPKDRFSAERLKGVDSTLKIQPAKLEDSAVYLCASSLGTDGNQPQHFGDGTRLSIL.